This TCR beta chain was captured in a study of neoadjuvant anti-PD-1 for oral cavity cancer. Of note for this clone: Its antigen remains unknown.

TCRdb's copy holds only in-frame clones and misses some; the assay was immunoSEQ multiplex PCR. The sample gives about 15,000 clones, approximately 67% of which show up once; 2% to 2.5% is in the top ten. Broader study findings: Only three patients per response group were TCR-analyzed; validation needed. PBMC Gini-index clonality exceeded responders' in non-responders post-nivolumab.

These oral cavity squamous cell carcinomas were HPV-negative and locally advanced. Germline V gene data show CDR1 as MNHEY and CDR2 as SMNVEV (reference sequence). CDR3 size: 14 residues. V lost 7 bases to trimming and J lost 4 bases, with 14 bases between them. The input for sequencing was PBMCs, taken before nivolumab (anti-PD-1) treatment. The TCR originated in a person aged 35 to 85 with oral cavity squamous cell carcinoma. The V call is TRBV27, the J call TRBJ2-1; the D gene is possibly TRBD1 (5 bases). The CDR3 sequence: CASTRTSSYNEQFF. The CDR3 nucleotides read TGTGCCAGCACTCGGACATCCAGTTACAATGAGCAGTTCTTC.